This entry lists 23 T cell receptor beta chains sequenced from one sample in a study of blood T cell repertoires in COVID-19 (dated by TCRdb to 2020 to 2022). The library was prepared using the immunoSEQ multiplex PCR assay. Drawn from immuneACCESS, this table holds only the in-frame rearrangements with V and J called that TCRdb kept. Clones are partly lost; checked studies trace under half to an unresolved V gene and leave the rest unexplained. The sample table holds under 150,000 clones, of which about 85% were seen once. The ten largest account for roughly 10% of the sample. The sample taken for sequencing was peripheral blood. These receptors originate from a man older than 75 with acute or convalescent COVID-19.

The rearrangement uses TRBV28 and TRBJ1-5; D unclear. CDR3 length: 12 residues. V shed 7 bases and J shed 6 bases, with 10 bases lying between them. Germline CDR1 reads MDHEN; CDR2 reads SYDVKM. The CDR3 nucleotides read TGTGCCAGCACCGCCGGGGTTCAGCCCCAGCATTTT. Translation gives CASTAGVQPQHF.

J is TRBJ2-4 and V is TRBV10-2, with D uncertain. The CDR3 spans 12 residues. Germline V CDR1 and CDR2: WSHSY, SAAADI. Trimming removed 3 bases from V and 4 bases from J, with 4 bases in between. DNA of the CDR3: TGCGCCAGCAGTGAACAGAAAAACATTCAGTACTTC. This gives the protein CASSEQKNIQYF.

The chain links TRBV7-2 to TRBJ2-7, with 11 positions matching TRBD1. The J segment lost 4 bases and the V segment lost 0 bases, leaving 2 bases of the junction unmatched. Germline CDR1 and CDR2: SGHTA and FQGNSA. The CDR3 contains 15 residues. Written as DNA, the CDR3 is TGTGCCAGCAGCTTAGCGGGGACAGGGGGGTACGAGCAGTACTTC. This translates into CASSLAGTGGYEQYF. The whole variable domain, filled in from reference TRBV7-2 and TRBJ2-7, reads GAGVSQSPSNKVTEKGKDVELRCDPISGHTALYWYRQSLGQGLEFLIYFQGNSAPDKSGLPSDRFSAERTGGSVSTLTIQRTQQEDSAVYLCASSLAGTGGYEQYFGPGTRLTVT.

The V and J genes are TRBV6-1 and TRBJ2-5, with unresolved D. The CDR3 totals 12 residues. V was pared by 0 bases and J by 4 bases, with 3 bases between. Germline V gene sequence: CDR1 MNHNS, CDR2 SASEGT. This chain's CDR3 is CASSEARETQYF. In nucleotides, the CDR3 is TGTGCCAGCAGTGAAGCGCGAGAGACCCAGTACTTC.

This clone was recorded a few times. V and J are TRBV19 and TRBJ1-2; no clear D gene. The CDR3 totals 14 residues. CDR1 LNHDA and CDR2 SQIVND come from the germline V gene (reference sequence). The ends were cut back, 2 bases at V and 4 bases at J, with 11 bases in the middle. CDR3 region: CASSINRGPYGYTF. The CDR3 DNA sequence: TGTGCCAGTAGTATAAACAGAGGGCCCTATGGCTACACCTTC.

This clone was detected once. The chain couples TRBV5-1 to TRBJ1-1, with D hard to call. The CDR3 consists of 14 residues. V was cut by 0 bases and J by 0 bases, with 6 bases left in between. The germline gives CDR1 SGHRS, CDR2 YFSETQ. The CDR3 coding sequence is TGCGCCAGCAGCTTGGACTCGGTGAACACTGAAGCTTTCTTT. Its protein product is CASSLDSVNTEAFF.

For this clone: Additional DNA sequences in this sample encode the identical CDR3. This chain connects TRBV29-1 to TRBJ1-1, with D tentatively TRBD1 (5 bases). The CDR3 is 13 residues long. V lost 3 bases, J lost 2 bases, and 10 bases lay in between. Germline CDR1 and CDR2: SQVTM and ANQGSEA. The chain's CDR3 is CSVDAGPNTEAFF. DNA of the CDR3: TGCAGCGTTGATGCGGGACCCAACACTGAAGCTTTCTTT.

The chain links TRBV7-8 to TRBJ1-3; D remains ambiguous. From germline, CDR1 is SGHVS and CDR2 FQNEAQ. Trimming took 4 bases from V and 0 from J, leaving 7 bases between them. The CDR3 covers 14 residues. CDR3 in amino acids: CASSSSNSGNTIYF. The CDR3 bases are TGTGCCAGCAGCTCTAGTAACTCTGGAAACACCATATATTTT.

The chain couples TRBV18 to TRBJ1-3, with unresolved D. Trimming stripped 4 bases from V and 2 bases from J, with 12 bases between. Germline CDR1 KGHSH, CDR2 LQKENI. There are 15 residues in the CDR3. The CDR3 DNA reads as TGTGCCAGCTCACTCGAGATCCCTCCTGGAAACACCATATATTTT. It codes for CASSLEIPPGNTIYF.

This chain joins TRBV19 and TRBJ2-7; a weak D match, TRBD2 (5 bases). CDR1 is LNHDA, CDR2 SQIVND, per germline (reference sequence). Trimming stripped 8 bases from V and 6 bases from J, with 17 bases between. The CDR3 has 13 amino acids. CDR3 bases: TGTGCCAGTGGGAGATCCCTGGACGGCGAGCAGTACTTC. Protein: CASGRSLDGEQYF.

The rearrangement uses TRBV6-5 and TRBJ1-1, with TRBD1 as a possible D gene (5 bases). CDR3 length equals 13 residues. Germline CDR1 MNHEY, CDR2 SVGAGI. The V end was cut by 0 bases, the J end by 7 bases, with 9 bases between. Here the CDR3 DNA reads TGTGCCAGCAGTTACTCGTACAGGAGTGAAGCTTTCTTT. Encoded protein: CASSYSYRSEAFF.

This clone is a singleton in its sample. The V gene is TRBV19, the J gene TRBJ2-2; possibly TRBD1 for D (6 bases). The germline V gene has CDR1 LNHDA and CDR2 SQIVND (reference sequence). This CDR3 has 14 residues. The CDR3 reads CAARGHANTGELFF. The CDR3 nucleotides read TGTGCTGCCAGGGGCCACGCGAACACCGGGGAGCTGTTTTTT.

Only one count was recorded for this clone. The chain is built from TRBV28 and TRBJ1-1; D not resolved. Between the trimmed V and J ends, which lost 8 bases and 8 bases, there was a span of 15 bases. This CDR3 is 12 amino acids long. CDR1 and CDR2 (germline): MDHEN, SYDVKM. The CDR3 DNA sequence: TGTGCCAGCTTGTCCTATTTCAGGGAAGCTTTCTTT. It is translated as CASLSYFREAFF. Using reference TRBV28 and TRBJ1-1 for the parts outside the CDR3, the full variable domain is DVKVTQSSRYLVKRTGEKVFLECVQDMDHENMFWYRQDPGLGLRLIYFSYDVKMKEKGDIPEGYSVSREKKERFSLILESASTNQTSMYLCASLSYFREAFFGQGTRLTVV.

CDR3 nucleotides: TGTGCCATCATGGCGGGCGGGGGACAGAACACTGAAGCTTTCTTT. Its translation: CAIMAGGGQNTEAFF. The rearrangement uses TRBV10-3 and TRBJ1-1, with D possibly matching TRBD1 (6 bases). Germline V gene lookup returns CDR1 ENHRY and CDR2 SYGVKD. The V and J ends lost 7 bases and 1 base respectively, with 16 bases between them. The CDR3 covers 15 residues.

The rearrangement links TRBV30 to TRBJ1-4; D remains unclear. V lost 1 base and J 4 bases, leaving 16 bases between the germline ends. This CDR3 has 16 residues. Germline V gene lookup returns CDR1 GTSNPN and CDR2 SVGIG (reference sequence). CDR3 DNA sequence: TGTGCCTGGAGTGCCGCGTTTGGTGCCTATAATGAAAAACTGTTTTTT. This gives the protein CAWSAAFGAYNEKLFF. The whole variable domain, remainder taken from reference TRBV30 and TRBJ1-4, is SQTIHQWPATLVQPVGSPLSLECTVEGTSNPNLYWYRQAAGRGLQLLFYSVGIGQISSEVPQNLSASRPQDRQFILSSKKLLLSDSGFYLCAWSAAFGAYNEKLFFGSGTQLSVL.

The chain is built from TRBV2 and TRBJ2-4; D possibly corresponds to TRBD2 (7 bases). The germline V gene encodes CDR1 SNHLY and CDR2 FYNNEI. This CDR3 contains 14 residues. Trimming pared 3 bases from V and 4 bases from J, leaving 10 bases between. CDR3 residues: CASSEGGPKNIQYF. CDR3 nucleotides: TGTGCCAGCAGTGAGGGGGGGCCTAAAAACATTCAGTACTTC.

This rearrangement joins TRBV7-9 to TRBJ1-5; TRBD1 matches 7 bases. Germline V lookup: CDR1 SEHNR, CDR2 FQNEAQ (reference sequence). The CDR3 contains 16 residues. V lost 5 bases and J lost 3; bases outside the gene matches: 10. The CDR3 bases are TGTGCCAGCAGCATCACTGGGACAGCAGACAATCAGCCCCAGCATTTT. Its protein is CASSITGTADNQPQHF.

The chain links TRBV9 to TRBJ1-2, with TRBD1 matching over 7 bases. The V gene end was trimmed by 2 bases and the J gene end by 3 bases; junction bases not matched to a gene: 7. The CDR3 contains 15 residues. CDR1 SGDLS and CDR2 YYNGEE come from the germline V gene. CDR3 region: CASSVSGTGDYGYTF. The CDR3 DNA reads TGTGCCAGCAGCGTTTCCGGAACAGGGGACTATGGCTACACCTTC. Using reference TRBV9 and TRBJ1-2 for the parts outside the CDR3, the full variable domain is DSGVTQTPKHLITATGQRVTLRCSPRSGDLSVYWYQQSLDQGLQFLIQYYNGEERAKGNILERFSAQQFPDLHSELNLSSLELGDSALYFCASSVSGTGDYGYTFGSGTRLTVV.

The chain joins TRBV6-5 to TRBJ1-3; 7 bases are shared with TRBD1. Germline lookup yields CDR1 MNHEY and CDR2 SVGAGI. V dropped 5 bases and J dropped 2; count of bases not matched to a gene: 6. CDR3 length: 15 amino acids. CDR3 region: CASSLLQGAGNTIYF. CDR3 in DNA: TGTGCCAGCAGTCTATTGCAGGGGGCTGGAAACACCATATATTTT.

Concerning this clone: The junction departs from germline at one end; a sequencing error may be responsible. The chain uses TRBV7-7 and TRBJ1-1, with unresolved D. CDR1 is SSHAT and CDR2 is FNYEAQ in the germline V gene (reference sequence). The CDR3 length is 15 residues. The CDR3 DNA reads TGTGCTAGCAGCGGACTCGTACAGCTTAACACTGAAGCTTTCTTT. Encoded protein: CASSGLVQLNTEAFF.

This CDR3 is CASNPTSGRSSYNEQFF. The CDR3 coding sequence is TGTGCCAGCAACCCGACTAGCGGGAGGTCCTCGTACAATGAGCAGTTCTTC. The rearrangement uses TRBV25-1 and TRBJ2-1; 13 bases are a match to TRBD2. The CDR3 totals 17 residues. Trimming cost V 7 bases and J 4 bases; bases outside gene matches: 10. The germline CDR1 and CDR2 sequences are MGHDK and SYGVNS.

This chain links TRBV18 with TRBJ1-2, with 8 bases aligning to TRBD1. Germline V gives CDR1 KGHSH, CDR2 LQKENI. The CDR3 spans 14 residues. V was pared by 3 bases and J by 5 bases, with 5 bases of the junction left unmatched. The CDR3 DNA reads TGTGCCAGCTCACCCCTTGACAGGGGATATGGCTACACCTTC. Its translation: CASSPLDRGYGYTF.

CDR3 bases: TGTGCCATCAGTGAACAGACAGATTCACCCCTCCACTTT. It yields the protein CAISEQTDSPLHF. This chain joins TRBV10-3 and TRBJ1-6; the D gene is possibly TRBD1 (5 bases). V lost 3 bases and J 8 bases, leaving 8 bases between the germline ends. Germline V gene lookup returns CDR1 ENHRY and CDR2 SYGVKD. This CDR3 contains 13 residues.